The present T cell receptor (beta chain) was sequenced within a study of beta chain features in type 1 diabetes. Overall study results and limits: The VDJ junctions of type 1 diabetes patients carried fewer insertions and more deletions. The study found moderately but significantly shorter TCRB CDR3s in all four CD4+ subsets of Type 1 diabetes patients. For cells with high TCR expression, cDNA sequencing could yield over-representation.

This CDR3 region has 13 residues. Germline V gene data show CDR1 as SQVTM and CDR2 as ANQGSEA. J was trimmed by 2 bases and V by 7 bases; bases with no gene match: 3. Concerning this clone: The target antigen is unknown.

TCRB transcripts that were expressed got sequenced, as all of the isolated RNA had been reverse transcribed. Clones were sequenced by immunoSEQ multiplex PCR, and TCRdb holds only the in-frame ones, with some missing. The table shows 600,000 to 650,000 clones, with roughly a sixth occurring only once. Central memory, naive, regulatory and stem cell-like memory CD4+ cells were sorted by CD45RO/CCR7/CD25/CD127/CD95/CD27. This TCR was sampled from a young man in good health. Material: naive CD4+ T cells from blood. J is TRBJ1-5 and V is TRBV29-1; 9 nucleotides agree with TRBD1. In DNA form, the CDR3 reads TGCAGCGCGAGGACAGGGGGCAATCAGCCCCAGCATTTT. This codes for CSARTGGNQPQHF. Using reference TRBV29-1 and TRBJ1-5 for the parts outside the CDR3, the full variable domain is SAVISQKPSRDICQRGTSLTIQCQVDSQVTMMFWYRQQPGQSLTLIATANQGSEATYESGFVIDKFPISRPNLTFSTLTVSNMSPEDSSIYLCSARTGGNQPQHFGDGTRLSIL.